This T cell receptor beta chain was retrieved from a study of neurological immune-mediated disorders (dated by TCRdb to 2018 to 2020). At the level of the whole study: Using UMI-based sequencing, the study compared peripheral blood TCR-beta repertoires from patients with HTLV-I-associated myelopathy (HAM/TSP), patients with multiple sclerosis, and healthy controls. Longitudinal samples, technical triplicates and paired sorted CD4+ and CD8+ T-cell subsets, alongside PBMC samples, were included among the approximately 98 TCR-beta libraries. The cohort was made up of 68 subjects, consisting of roughly 14 HAM/TSP patients, about 34 multiple sclerosis patients and about 20 healthy controls. The study at large found these results: Across subjects, expanded clones never shared an identical CDR3 amino acid sequence, which suggests that the TCR-beta repertoires in every group were private. TCR clonal expansion was highest in HAM/TSP patients and lowest in MS patients, with MS patients falling below even healthy controls.

About this clonotype: Which antigen it targets is not known. The germline gene is not matched at one end of the junction; a read error may be the cause.

TCR libraries for sorted subsets were made from 1 million sorted CD4+ or CD8+ T cells. Peripheral blood was subjected to Ficoll-Hypaque density gradient centrifugation to isolate PBMCs, which were then cryopreserved in liquid nitrogen. The study also sequenced paired sorted CD4+ and CD8+ subsets from healthy controls, HAM/TSP patients and MS patients. cDNA was synthesized by template-switch 5'RACE using a primer carrying a 10-nucleotide random unique molecular identifier by which each TCR transcript was tagged. Over 190 million TCR-beta sequences, covering 15-18 subjects, were produced in each sequencing run. Total RNA was extracted with the RNeasy kit. Using the KAPA Real-time Library Amplification kit, TCR-beta VDJ regions were amplified with primers for the TCR constant region and the 5'RACE anchor. Sample indexes and Illumina adaptors were added in a first PCR, after which library yield was increased in a second PCR. The roughly 650 bp TCR product was size-selected on a 2% E-gel SizeSelection system after Ampure bead purification. Before pooling, library quality was assessed on a Bioanalyzer, concentration was determined with Qubit, and library quantification was performed with the Kapa Library Quantification kit. Libraries were sequenced paired-end 2 x 150 bp on an Illumina HiSeq 2500. To increase sequence diversity, roughly 24-32% phiX was spiked into each library pool. In the paper's pipeline: Quality-filtered reads were processed with the UMI-based MiGEC pipeline, which removed over 85% of raw TCR sequences during error correction. VDJ genes were aligned to IMGT germline references, and each clonotype was defined by a unique CDR3 amino acid sequence together with V-J genes. Clonal expansion, Shannon diversity, and CDR3 relatedness (CalcPairwiseDistances, ClusterSamples) were evaluated with VDJtools, and phylogenetic trees were built with CLCbio workbench. Expanded clones were defined as having at least 8 unique UMIs, based on coefficient-of-variation modelling across technical triplicates. TCRdb trimmed the raw reads at Q25, called clones with MiXCR and kept productive beta chains. One record per CDR3 amino acid sequence lists the most common genes and DNA. The V and J calls were determined by TCRdb, not by the authors. The sample table holds about 19,000 distinct CDR3 sequences, of which 6% to 8.5% were seen once. Jointly, the top ten make up about 15% of the sample.

The clonotype comes from a woman in her 30s with HTLV-1-associated myelopathy (HAM/TSP). Material: CD8+ T cells from blood.

The DNA sequence is given as TGTGTCTGGAGTGTGTGGACCGGGGAGCTGTTTTTT. Its protein product is CVWSVWTGELFF. The chain uses TRBV30 and TRBJ2-2, with no D gene named confidently. Including cysteine and phenylalanine, the CDR3 has 12 amino acids. The CDR3 DNA has 36 bases and is translated from base 1. Sequences GTSNPN (CDR1) and SVGIG (CDR2) are obtained from the germline V gene (reference sequence).